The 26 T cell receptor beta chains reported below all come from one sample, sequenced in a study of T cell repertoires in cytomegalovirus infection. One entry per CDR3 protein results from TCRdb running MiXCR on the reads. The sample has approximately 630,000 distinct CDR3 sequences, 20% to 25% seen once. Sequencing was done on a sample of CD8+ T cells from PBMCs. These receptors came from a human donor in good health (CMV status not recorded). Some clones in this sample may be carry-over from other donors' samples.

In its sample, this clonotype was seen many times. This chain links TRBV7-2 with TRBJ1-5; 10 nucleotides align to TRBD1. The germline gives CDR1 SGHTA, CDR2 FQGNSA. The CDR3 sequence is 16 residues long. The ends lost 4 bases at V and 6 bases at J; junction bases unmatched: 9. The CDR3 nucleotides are TGTGCCAGCAGCTCCTGGGGACAGGGGCAAGGTCAGCCCCAGCATTTT. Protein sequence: CASSSWGQGQGQPQHF.

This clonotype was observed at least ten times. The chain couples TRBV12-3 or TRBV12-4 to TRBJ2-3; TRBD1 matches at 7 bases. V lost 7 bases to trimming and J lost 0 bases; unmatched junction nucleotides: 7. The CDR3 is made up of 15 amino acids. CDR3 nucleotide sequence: TGTGCCAGCACCGACAGGGATGCTAGCACAGATACGCAGTATTTT. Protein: CASTDRDASTDTQYF.

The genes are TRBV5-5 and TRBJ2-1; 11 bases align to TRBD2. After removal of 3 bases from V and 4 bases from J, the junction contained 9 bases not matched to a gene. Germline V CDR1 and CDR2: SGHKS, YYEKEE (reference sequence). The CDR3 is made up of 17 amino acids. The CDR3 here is CASSSGPLAGGYNEQFF. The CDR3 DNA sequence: TGTGCCAGCAGCTCTGGCCCCCTAGCGGGGGGATACAATGAGCAGTTCTTC.

The CDR3 sequence is CASSRPDGTALPNYGYTF. The DNA for the CDR3 is TGCGCCAGCAGCCGCCCGGATGGGACAGCCTTACCTAACTATGGCTACACCTTC. The V call is TRBV5-1, the J call TRBJ1-2, with TRBD1 matching 7 bases. The V and J ends lost 4 bases and 0 bases, in that order; junction bases with no gene match: 15. Germline-derived CDR1 and CDR2 are SGHRS and YFSETQ. The CDR3 loop spans 18 amino acids.

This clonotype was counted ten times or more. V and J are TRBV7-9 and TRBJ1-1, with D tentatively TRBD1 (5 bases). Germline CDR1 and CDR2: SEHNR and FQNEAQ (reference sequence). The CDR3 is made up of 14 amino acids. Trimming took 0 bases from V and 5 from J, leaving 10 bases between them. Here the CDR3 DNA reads TGTGCCAGCAGCTTAGCGCGGGGACTGACTGAAGCTTTCTTT. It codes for CASSLARGLTEAFF. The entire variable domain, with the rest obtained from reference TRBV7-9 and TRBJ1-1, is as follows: DTGVSQNPRHKITKRGQNVTFRCDPISEHNRLYWYRQTLGQGPEFLTYFQNEAQLEKSRLLSDRFSAERPKGSFSTLEIQRTEQGDSAMYLCASSLARGLTEAFFGQGTRLTVV.

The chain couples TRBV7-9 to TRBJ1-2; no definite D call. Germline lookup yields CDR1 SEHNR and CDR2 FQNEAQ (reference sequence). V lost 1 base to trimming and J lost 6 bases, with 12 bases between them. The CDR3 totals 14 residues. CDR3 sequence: CASSLVEGIDGYTF. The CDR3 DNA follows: TGTGCCAGCAGCTTAGTCGAGGGAATCGATGGCTACACCTTC.

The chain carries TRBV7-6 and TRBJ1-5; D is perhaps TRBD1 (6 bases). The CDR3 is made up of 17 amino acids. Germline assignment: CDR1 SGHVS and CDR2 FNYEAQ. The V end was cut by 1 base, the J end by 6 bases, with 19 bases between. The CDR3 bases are TGTGCCAGCAGCTTAGAGGGGGAATTACGTGTCCGTCAGCCCCAGCATTTT. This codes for CASSLEGELRVRQPQHF.

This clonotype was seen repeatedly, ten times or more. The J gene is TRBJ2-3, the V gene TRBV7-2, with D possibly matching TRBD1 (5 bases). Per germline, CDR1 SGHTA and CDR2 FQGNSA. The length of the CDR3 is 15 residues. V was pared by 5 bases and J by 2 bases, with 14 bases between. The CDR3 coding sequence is TGTGCCAGCAGCCCCGACAGTCCGCTCACAGATACGCAGTATTTT. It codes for CASSPDSPLTDTQYF.

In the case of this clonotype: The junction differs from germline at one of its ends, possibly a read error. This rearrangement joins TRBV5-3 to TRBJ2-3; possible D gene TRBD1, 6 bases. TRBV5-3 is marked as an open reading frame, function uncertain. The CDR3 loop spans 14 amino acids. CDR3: CASSFPGDADTQYF. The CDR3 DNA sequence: TGTGCCAGCAGCTTTCCAGGGGACGCAGATACGCAGTATTTT.

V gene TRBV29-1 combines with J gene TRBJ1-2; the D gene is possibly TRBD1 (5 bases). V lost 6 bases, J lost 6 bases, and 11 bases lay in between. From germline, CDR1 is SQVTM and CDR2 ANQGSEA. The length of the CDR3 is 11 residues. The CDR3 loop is CSVGLPDGYTF. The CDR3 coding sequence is TGCAGCGTGGGACTCCCGGATGGCTACACCTTC.

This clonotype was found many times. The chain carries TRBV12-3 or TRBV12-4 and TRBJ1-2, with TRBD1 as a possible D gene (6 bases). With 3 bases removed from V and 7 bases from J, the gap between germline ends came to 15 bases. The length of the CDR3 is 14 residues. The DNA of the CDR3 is TGTGCCAGCAGTTTCTTACAGGGCTTGGTTGGCTACACCTTC. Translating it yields CASSFLQGLVGYTF.

The CDR3 sequence is CASSSWTGSNQPQHF. The CDR3 nucleotides are TGTGCCAGCAGCTCTTGGACAGGAAGCAATCAGCCCCAGCATTTT. This sequence joins TRBV5-6 and TRBJ1-5, with 7 positions matching TRBD1. J gave up 1 base and V 3 bases, and 4 bases lay outside the gene matches. The CDR3 is made up of 15 amino acids. Germline V gene sequence: CDR1 SGHDT, CDR2 YYEEEE.

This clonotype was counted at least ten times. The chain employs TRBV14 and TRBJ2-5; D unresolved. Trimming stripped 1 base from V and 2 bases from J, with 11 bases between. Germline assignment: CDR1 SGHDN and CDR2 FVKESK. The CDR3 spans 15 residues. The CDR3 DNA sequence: TGTGCCAGCAGCCAAGGGACCCTGCTGCAAGAGACCCAGTACTTC. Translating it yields CASSQGTLLQETQYF.

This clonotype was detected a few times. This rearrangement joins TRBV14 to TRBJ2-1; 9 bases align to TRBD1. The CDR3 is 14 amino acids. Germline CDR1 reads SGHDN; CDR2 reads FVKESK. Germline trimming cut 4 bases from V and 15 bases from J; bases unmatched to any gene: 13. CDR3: CASSPLGRDRDPFF. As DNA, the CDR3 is TGTGCCAGCAGCCCGTTAGGACGGGACAGGGATCCGTTCTTC.

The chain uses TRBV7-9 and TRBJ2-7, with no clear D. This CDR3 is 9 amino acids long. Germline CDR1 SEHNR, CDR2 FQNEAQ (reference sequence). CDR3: CASISSRDV. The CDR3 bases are TGTGCCAGCATTAGTAGCAGAGATGTC.

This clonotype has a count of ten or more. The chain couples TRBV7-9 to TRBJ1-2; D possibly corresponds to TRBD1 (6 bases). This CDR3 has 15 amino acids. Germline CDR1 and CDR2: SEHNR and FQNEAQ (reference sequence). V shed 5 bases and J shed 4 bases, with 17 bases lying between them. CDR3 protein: CASSGGGWGSYGYTF. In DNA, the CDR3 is TGTGCCAGCAGCGGGGGCGGTTGGGGCAGCTATGGCTACACCTTC.

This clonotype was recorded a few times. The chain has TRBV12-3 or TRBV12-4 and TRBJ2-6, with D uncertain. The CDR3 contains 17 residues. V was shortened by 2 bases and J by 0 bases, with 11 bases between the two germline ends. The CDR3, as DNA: TGTGCCAGCAGTTTAACCGGACGGAACTCTGGGGCCAACGTCCTGACTTTC. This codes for CASSLTGRNSGANVLTF.

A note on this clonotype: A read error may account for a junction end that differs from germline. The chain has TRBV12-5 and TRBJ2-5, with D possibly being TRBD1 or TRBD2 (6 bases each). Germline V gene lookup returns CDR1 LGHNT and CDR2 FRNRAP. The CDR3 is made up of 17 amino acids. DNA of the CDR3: TGTGCTAGTGGCTTTGGTACTGAGAGGGGGGACCAAGAGACCCAGTGCTTC. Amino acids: CASGFGTERGDQETQCF.

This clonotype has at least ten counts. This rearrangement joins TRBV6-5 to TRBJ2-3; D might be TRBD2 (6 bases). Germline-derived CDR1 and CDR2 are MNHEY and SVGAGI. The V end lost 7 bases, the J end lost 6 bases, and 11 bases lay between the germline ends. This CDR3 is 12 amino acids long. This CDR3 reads CASTHGGDTQYF. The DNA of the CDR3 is TGTGCCAGCACCCACGGAGGGGATACGCAGTATTTT.

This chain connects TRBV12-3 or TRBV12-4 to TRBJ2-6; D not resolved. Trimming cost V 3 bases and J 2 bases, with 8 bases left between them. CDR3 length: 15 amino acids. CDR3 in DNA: TGTGCCAGCAGTTTTTCGTCTGCTGGGGCCAACGTCCTGACTTTC. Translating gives CASSFSSAGANVLTF.

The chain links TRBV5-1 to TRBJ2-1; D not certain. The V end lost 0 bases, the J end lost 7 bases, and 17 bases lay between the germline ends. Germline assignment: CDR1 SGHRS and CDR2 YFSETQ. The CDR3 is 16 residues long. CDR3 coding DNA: TGCGCCAGCAGCTTGGTCGAACTGACCCCGAGGAATGAGCAGTTCTTC. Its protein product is CASSLVELTPRNEQFF.

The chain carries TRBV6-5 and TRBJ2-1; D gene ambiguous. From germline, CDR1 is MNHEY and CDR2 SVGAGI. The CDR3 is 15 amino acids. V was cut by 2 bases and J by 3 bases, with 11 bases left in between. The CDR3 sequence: CASSYRGSYYNEQFF. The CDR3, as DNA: TGTGCCAGCAGTTACCGTGGATCTTACTACAATGAGCAGTTCTTC.

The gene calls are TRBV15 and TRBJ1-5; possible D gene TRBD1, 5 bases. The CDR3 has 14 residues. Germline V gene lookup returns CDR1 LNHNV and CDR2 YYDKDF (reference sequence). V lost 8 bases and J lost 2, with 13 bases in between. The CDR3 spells CATSTVIGNQPQHF. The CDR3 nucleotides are TGTGCCACCTCGACAGTCATTGGCAATCAGCCCCAGCATTTT.

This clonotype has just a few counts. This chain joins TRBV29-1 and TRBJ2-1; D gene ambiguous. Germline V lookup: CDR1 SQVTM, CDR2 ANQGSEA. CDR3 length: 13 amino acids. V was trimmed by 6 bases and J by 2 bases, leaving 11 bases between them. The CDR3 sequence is CSVPTFAYNEQFF. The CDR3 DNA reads TGCAGCGTGCCGACCTTCGCCTACAATGAGCAGTTCTTC.

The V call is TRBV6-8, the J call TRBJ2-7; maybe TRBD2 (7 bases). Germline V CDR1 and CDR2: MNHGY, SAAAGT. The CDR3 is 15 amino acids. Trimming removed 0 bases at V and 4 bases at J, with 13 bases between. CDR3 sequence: CASSYSTGGPYEQYF. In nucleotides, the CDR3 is TGTGCCAGCAGTTACTCGACGGGGGGCCCTTACGAGCAGTACTTC.

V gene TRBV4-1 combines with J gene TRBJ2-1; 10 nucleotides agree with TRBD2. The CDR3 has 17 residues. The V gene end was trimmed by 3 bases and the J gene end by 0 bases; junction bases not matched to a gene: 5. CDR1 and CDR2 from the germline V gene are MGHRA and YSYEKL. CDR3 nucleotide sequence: TGCGCCAGCAGCCATCGGAGGACTAGCGGCTCCTACAATGAGCAGTTCTTC. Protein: CASSHRRTSGSYNEQFF.